This TCR beta chain is from a study of blood T cell repertoires in COVID-19. V lost 1 base and J lost 2, with 12 bases in between. CDR3 length equals 15 residues. The germline gives CDR1 LGHDT, CDR2 YNNKEL (reference sequence). The assay was immunoSEQ multiplex PCR, and TCRdb's table has in-frame clones only and misses some. Altogether about 49,000 clones are present, under 85% being singletons, with the ten largest covering around 14%. The specimen sequenced was peripheral blood. The clonotype originates from a human donor in a cohort sampled during active COVID-19. The rearrangement joins TRBV3-1 (or the pseudogene TRBV3-2) to TRBJ2-7, with no clear D. The CDR3 region has the DNA TGTGCCAGCAGCCAAGCCCCACAGATCGCCTACGAGCAGTACTTC. It yields the protein CASSQAPQIAYEQYF.